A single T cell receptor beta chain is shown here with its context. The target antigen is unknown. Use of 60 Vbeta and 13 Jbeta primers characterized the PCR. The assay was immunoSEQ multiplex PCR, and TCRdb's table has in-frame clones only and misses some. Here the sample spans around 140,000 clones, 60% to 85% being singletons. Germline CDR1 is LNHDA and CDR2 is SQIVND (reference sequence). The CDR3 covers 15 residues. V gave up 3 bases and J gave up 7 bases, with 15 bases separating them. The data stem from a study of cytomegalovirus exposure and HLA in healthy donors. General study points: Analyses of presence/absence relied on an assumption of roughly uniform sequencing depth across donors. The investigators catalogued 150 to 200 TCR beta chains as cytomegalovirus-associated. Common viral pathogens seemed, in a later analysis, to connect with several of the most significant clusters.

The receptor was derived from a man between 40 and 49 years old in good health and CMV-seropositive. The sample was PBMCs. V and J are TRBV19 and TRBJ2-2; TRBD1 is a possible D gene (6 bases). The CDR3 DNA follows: TGTGCCAGTAGTATTGGCCAGGGGACGGGCGGGGAGCTGTTTTTT. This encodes CASSIGQGTGGELFF.